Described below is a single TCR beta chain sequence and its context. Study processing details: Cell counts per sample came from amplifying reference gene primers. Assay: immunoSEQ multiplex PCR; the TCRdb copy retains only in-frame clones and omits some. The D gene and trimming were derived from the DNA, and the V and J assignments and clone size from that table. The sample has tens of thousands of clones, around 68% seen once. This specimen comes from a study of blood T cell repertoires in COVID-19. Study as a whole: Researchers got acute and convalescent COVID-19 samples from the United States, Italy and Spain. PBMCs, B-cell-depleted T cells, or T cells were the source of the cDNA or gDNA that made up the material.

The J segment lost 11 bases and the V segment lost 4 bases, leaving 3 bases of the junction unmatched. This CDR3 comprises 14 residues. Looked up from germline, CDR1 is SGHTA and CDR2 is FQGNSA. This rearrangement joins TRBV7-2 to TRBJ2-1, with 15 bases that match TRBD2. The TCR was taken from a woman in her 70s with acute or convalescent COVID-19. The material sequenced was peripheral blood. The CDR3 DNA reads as TGTGCCAGCAGCTACGGGACTAGCGGGGGGAAGCAGTTCTTC. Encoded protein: CASSYGTSGGKQFF.